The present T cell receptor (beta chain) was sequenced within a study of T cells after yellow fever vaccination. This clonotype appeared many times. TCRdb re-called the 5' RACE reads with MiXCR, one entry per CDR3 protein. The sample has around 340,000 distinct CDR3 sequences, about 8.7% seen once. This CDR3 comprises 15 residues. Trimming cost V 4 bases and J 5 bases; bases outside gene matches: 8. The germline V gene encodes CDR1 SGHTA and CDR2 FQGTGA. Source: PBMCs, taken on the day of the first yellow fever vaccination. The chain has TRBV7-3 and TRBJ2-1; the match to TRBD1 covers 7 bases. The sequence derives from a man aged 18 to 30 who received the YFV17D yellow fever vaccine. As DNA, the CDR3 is TGTGCCAGCAGCTCTCAGGGGGTCCCGAACAATGAGCAGTTCTTC. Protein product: CASSSQGVPNNEQFF. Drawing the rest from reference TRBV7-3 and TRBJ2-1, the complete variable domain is GAGVSQTPSNKVTEKGKYVELRCDPISGHTALYWYRQSLGQGPEFLIYFQGTGAADDSGLPNDRFFAVRPEGSVSTLKIQRTERGDSAVYLCASSSQGVPNNEQFFGPGTRLTVL.